This entry features one T cell receptor (beta chain) sequence. Its antigen remains unknown. This sample was included in a study of OX40 agonist ivuxolimab in advanced cancers. General observations from the study: At doses 0.1 to 3.0 mg/kg, CD4+ and CD8+ clones expanded.

Produced via immunoSEQ multiplex PCR; TCRdb's table is partial and in-frame only. The sample includes more than 75,000 clones, roughly nine tenths of them seen just once. The material sequenced was CD4+ or CD8+ T cells sorted from blood, taken in a trial of the OX40 agonist ivuxolimab. This sequence was found in an adult with an advanced solid tumor such as melanoma, head and neck, liver or kidney cancer.

In DNA, the CDR3 is TGTGCCAGCAGCTTACCCCTCAAGTTTGAAGCTTTCTTT. Its translation is CASSLPLKFEAFF. The chain has TRBV11-2 and TRBJ1-1; D ambiguous. V lost 2 bases and J 7 bases, leaving 11 bases between the germline ends. CDR3 length: 13 amino acids. The V gene's germline CDR1 is SGHAT and CDR2 FQNNGV.